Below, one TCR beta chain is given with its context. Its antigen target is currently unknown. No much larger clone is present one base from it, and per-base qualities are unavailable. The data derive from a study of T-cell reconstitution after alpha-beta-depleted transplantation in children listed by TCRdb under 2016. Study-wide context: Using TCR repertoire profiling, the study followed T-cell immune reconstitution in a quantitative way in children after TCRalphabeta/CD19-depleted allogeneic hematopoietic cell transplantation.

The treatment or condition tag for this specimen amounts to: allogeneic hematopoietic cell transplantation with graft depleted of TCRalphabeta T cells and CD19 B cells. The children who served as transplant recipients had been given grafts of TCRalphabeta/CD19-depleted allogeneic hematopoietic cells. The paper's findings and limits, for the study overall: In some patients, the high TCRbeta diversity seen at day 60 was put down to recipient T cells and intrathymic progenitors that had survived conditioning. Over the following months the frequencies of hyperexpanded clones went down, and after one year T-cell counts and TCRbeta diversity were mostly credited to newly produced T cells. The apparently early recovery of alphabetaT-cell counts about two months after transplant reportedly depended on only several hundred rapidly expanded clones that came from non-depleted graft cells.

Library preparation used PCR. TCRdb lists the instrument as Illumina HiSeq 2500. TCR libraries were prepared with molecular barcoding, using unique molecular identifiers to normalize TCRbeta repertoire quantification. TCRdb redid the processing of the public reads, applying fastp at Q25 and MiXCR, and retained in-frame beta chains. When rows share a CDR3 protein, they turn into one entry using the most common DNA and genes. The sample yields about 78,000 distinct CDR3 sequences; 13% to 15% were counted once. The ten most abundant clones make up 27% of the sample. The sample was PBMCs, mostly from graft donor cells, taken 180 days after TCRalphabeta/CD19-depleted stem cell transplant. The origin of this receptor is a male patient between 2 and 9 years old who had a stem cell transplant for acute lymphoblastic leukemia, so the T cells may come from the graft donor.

The DNA sequence is given as TGCAGTGCTCTCCTGAAGGGCACTGAAGCTTTCTTT. Its protein product is CSALLKGTEAFF. The V and J segments used are TRBV20-1 and TRBJ1-1; the D gene lacks a confident call. The CDR3 starts with the cysteine, ends with the phenylalanine, and has 12 residues. Kept here is only the CDR3 DNA, which spans 36 bases and is read in frame from base 1. V is clipped by 5 bases and J by 4 bases, and the sequence between their germline boundaries is 11 bases long. CDR1 and CDR2 (DFQATT, SNEGSKA) derive from the germline V gene (reference sequence).